This T cell receptor beta chain was obtained from a study of T-cell memory formation after mild COVID-19. Study-level background: In these data, TCR clusters were largely donor specific. Findings of the study overall: CD4+ contracting clones lay mainly in CM and EM, CD8+ ones in EMRA. Second-wave clones peaking on day 37 lacked confirmed SARS-CoV-2 specificity. Prior to infection, memory already included some responding clones, suggesting cross-reactive memory joined.

In TCRdb, the 5' RACE reads were re-called with MiXCR into one record per CDR3 protein. The sample consists of 92,000 or so distinct CDR3 sequences, approximately 16% of them appearing once. This clonotype has only a few counts. Its target is not known. V lost 5 bases and J 11 bases, leaving 13 bases between the germline ends. The germline V gene has CDR1 LGHNA and CDR2 YSLEER. CDR3 size: 12 residues. J is TRBJ2-4 and V is TRBV4-3; a possible D gene is TRBD1 (5 bases). Input material: PBMCs or a T cell subset sorted from them (not recorded which). The clonotype was recovered from a man aged 18 to 35 who had mild COVID-19 (a few samples of this study predate the infection). Cell type and time point are not known. CDR3 DNA: TGCGCCAGCAGCATACAGGTTTCGCTTCAGTACTTC. Amino acids: CASSIQVSLQYF.